This is a list of T cell receptor beta chains from one sample in a study of post-analysis software for immune sequencing data. TCRdb used MiXCR to reprocess the PCR reads, holding one entry per CDR3 protein. Among under 900,000 distinct CDR3 sequences listed, approximately 57% were seen once. The sequencing sample was made of blood. Every receptor here comes from a girl aged 5-17 years with multiple sclerosis. Each CDR3 is given with its conserved first and last residue. The D gene is left open where the match is weak. Part of the rows lack a size; the others show once, few, many or a class for expanded clones.

TRBD2 | - | TRBJ2-5 | TRBV7-9 | TGTGCCAGCAGCTGGCGACTAGCGGGACTAACGAGGGAGACCCAGTACTTC | CASSWRLAGLTRETQYF
- | - | TRBJ1-5 | TRBV5-5 | TGTGCCAGCAGCTTGGTAGTGGGAGATCAGCCCCAGCATTTT | CASSLVVGDQPQHF
TRBD2 | - | TRBJ2-1 | TRBV20-1 | TGCAGTGCTCACTCCATACTAGCGGGGGGCCCCTTGGAGCAGTTCTTC | CSAHSILAGGPLEQFF
- | few | TRBJ1-2 | TRBV2 | TGTGCCAGCAGTGAGGCGGGCGAAGGCTACACCTTC | CASSEAGEGYTF
TRBD1 | - | TRBJ1-1 | TRBV28 | TGTGCCAGCCCCGGGGTCCCCGGGACAGGGAAAGAAGCTTTCTTT | CASPGVPGTGKEAFF
- | - | TRBJ2-1 | TRBV6-5 | TGTGCCAGCAGTTACAGGGGGGGACGCTCCTACAATGAGCAGTTCTTC | CASSYRGGRSYNEQFF
- | few | TRBJ2-4 | TRBV29-1 | TGCAGCGTTGTGGCGGTCGAACAGCAGTACTTC | CSVVAVEQQYF
TRBD2 | - | TRBJ2-2 | TRBV3-1 | TGTGCCAGCAGCCGCCCGACTAGCGGGGGCGGCGCCGGGGAGCTGTTTTTT | CASSRPTSGGGAGELFF
TRBD2 | few | TRBJ2-1 | TRBV7-9 | TGTGCCAGCAGCCCAGTAGGACTAGCGGCCTACAATGAGCAGTTCTTC | CASSPVGLAAYNEQFF
- | - | TRBJ2-1 | TRBV15 | TGTGCCACCAGCAAGGACCCGGGATTCTACAATGAGCAGTTCTTC | CATSKDPGFYNEQFF
TRBD2 | - | TRBJ2-3 | TRBV27 | TGTGCCAGCAGTCCCGGGACTAGCCCCCTCGCAGATACGCAGTATTTT | CASSPGTSPLADTQYF
- | - | TRBJ1-2 | TRBV29-1 | TGCAGCGTTGATATCTCGGTCCGTGGGTCCAACTATGGCTACACCTTC | CSVDISVRGSNYGYTF
TRBD2 | - | TRBJ2-7 | TRBV29-1 | TGCAGCGTCGAAGCCGCTAGCGGGGGTCCCTACGAGCAGTACTTC | CSVEAASGGPYEQYF